This T cell receptor (beta chain) was recovered during a study of blood T cell repertoires in COVID-19. How the authors handled the data: Amplified reference gene primers provided the basis for estimating nucleated cell counts. Assay used: immunoSEQ multiplex PCR; TCRdb lists only in-frame clones, some missing. That table is the source of V, J and clone size, and D and trimming were worked out from the DNA. The sample gives tens of thousands of clones, roughly 88% of which show up once; roughly 1.5% is in the top ten. This clone was recorded once. Sequences were obtained from peripheral blood. The sequence was obtained from a human donor with active COVID-19. The donor label of this sample is uncertain.

The CDR3 region has the DNA TGTGCCAGTAGTACACTAGCGGGGGAGTTTCACGAGCAGTACTTC. It translates to CASSTLAGEFHEQYF. V gene TRBV19 combines with J gene TRBJ2-7; 11 nucleotides line up with TRBD2. V gave up 4 bases and J gave up 5 bases; unmatched junction bases: 7. CDR3 length: 15 amino acids. The germline V gene has CDR1 LNHDA and CDR2 SQIVND (reference sequence).